What follows is one TCR beta chain and its context. The sample belongs to a study of blood T cell repertoires in COVID-19. As for the study in general: Some COVID-19 samples were acute and others convalescent; all came from the United States, Italy and Spain. PBMCs, B-cell-depleted T cells, or T cells were the source of the cDNA or gDNA that made up the material.

Study processing details: Reference gene primer amplification yielded estimated nucleated cell counts. Sequencing was performed with immunoSEQ multiplex PCR; in TCRdb, only in-frame clones are kept and a portion is missing. The V and J calls and clone size were taken over from that table, and D and trimming were inferred from the DNA. The table lists approximately 75,000 clones, roughly four fifths of them singletons. Trimming removed 1 base at V and 6 bases at J, with 7 bases between. CDR1 and CDR2 (germline): PRHDT, FYEKMQ (reference sequence). This CDR3 is built from 12 residues. The sequence was collected from a human donor in a cohort sampled during active COVID-19. The chain has TRBV13 and TRBJ2-7; TRBD1 is a possible D gene (6 bases). The sequenced material came from peripheral blood. The CDR3 DNA is TGTGCCAGCAGCTTAGACAGGGCCGAGCAGTACTTC. Translation: CASSLDRAEQYF.